This is a list of T cell receptor beta chains from one sample in a study of cytomegalovirus exposure and HLA in healthy donors. The data were produced by immunoSEQ multiplex PCR, yet TCRdb's version contains in-frame clones alone and is incomplete. This table has under 150,000 clones, 60% to 70% appearing once. The sample taken for sequencing was PBMCs. All receptors come from a woman aged 40 to 49 in good health and CMV-seropositive. The CDR3 runs from the conserved cysteine through the conserved F or W. The D gene is left open where the match is weak. Size values are once, few and many counts, or a class for expanded clones, and some rows have none.

clone_size | d_call | j_call | v_call | cdr3_aa | cdr3_nt
NA | NA | TRBJ1-5 | TRBV27 | CASSLWGPQPQHF | TGTGCCAGCAGTTTATGGGGGCCCCAGCCCCAGCATTTT
NA | NA | TRBJ2-2 | TRBV5-4 | CASSPYGGLDTGELFF | TGTGCCAGCAGCCCCTATGGGGGGTTGGACACCGGGGAGCTGTTTTTT
NA | TRBD1 | TRBJ1-3 | TRBV25-1 | CASSEWSGGSGNTIYF | TGTGCCAGCAGTGAATGGTCAGGGGGTAGTGGAAACACCATATATTTT
NA | NA | TRBJ1-2 | TRBV29-1 | CSTLGGTNYGYTF | TGCAGCACCTTAGGGGGTACTAACTATGGCTACACCTTC
few | NA | TRBJ1-1 | TRBV6-6 | CASSYVSAEAFF | TGTGCCAGCAGTTACGTTAGCGCTGAAGCTTTCTTT
NA | TRBD2 | TRBJ2-1 | TRBV18 | CASSPLLANEQFF | TGTGCCAGCTCACCACTACTAGCGAATGAGCAGTTCTTC
NA | TRBD2 | TRBJ2-7 | TRBV30 | CAWSDSQWVAGANSYEQYF | TGTGCCTGGAGCGACTCTCAGTGGGTAGCGGGAGCAAACTCCTACGAGCAGTACTTC
NA | NA | TRBJ2-5 | TRBV4-3 | CASSQVPGEETQYF | TGCGCCAGCAGCCAAGTTCCAGGGGAGGAGACCCAGTACTTC
NA | NA | TRBJ2-1 | TRBV7-3 | CASSPGQIYNEQFF | TGTGCCAGCAGCCCAGGACAAATCTACAATGAGCAGTTCTTC
NA | TRBD2 | TRBJ2-1 | TRBV27 | CASSFLAGEQFF | TGTGCCAGCAGTTTCCTAGCGGGGGAGCAGTTCTTC
NA | NA | TRBJ2-2 | TRBV18 | CASSPLTQGSTGELFF | TGTGCCAGCTCACCGCTAACGCAGGGGTCCACCGGGGAGCTGTTTTTT
NA | TRBD2 | TRBJ2-1 | TRBV4-3 | CASSQFSSGYNEQFF | TGCGCCAGCAGCCAATTCTCTAGCGGGTACAATGAGCAGTTCTTC
few | TRBD2 | TRBJ2-1 | TRBV4-1 | CASSQGGAGPYNEQFF | TGCGCCAGCAGCCAAGGAGGAGCGGGACCCTACAATGAGCAGTTCTTC
few | TRBD2 | TRBJ2-7 | TRBV30 | CAWERDSYEQYF | TGTGCCTGGGAGCGGGACTCCTACGAGCAGTACTTC
few | NA | TRBJ2-1 | TRBV7-9 | CASSLEAGQFF | TGTGCCAGCAGCTTAGAGGCGGGGCAGTTCTTC
few | TRBD1 | TRBJ2-1 | TRBV27 | CASSLSPGGHPNSYNEQFF | TGTGCCAGCAGTTTAAGTCCAGGGGGCCACCCAAATTCCTACAATGAGCAGTTCTTC
NA | TRBD2 | TRBJ2-1 | TRBV5-1 | CASTPQAGGSFNEQFF | TGCGCCAGCACCCCTCAGGCGGGAGGTAGCTTCAATGAGCAGTTCTTC
NA | NA | TRBJ2-7 | TRBV7-9 | CASLPTETGWSDEQYF | TGTGCCAGCCTACCGACCGAAACAGGGTGGAGCGACGAGCAGTACTTC
NA | TRBD2 | TRBJ2-7 | TRBV4-1 | CASSARTSSVEQYF | TGCGCCAGCAGCGCCCGGACTAGCTCGGTCGAGCAGTACTTC
few | TRBD2 | TRBJ2-1 | TRBV15 | CATSGGSGRAIDEQFF | TGTGCCACCAGCGGCGGCAGCGGGAGGGCCATCGATGAGCAGTTCTTC
few | TRBD1 | TRBJ2-7 | TRBV6-5 | CASSYPGQGRYEQYF | TGTGCCAGCAGTTACCCCGGACAGGGTAGATACGAGCAGTACTTC
NA | TRBD1 | TRBJ2-7 | TRBV28 | CASRKTGGPAYEQYF | TGTGCCAGCAGAAAAACAGGGGGCCCCGCCTACGAGCAGTACTTC
NA | NA | TRBJ1-1 | TRBV18 | CASSTAGDTEAFF | TGTGCCAGCTCTACGGCAGGGGATACTGAAGCTTTCTTT
NA | NA | TRBJ1-5 | TRBV28 | CASSSFYSNQPQHF | TGTGCCAGCAGTTCGTTCTATAGCAATCAGCCCCAGCATTTT
few | NA | TRBJ2-7 | TRBV5-1 | CASSLDPGMGVSEQYF | TGCGCCAGCAGCTTGGATCCGGGGATGGGTGTCAGCGAGCAGTACTTC
NA | NA | TRBJ2-7 | TRBV27 | CASALTQGYEQYF | TGTGCCAGCGCTCTGACCCAGGGTTACGAGCAGTACTTC
few | NA | TRBJ1-1 | TRBV14 | CASSRGLNTEAFF | TGTGCCAGCAGCCGCGGGCTGAACACTGAAGCTTTCTTT
few | NA | TRBJ2-2 | TRBV29-1 | CSVEEHADLNTGELFF | TGCAGCGTTGAAGAACATGCGGACTTGAACACCGGGGAGCTGTTTTTT
NA | TRBD1 | TRBJ1-1 | TRBV6-5 | CASSYRGQGATEAFF | TGTGCCAGCAGTTACCGAGGACAGGGGGCCACTGAAGCTTTCTTT
NA | TRBD1 | TRBJ1-1 | TRBV5-5 | CASSLDSRGTEAFF | TGTGCCAGCAGCTTGGATTCCAGGGGGACTGAAGCTTTCTTT
NA | NA | TRBJ2-3 | TRBV5-1 | CASSLSYEYTQYF | TGCGCCAGCAGCTTGTCATATGAGTATACGCAGTATTTT
NA | NA | TRBJ2-7 | TRBV4-2 | CASSQASGRVSYEQYF | TGTGCCAGCAGCCAGGCGAGCGGGCGGGTCTCCTACGAGCAGTACTTC
NA | TRBD2 | TRBJ2-7 | TRBV4-2 | CASSQDTAGGNEGLNEQYF | TGTGCCAGCAGCCAAGATACGGCGGGAGGGAACGAGGGCCTGAACGAGCAGTACTTC
NA | NA | TRBJ1-6 | TRBV7-2 | CASSPRSPRGSPLHF | TGTGCCAGCAGCCCCCGGAGCCCCCGCGGTTCACCCCTCCACTTT
NA | NA | TRBJ2-3 | TRBV6-5 | CASSYTETSTDTQYF | TGTGCCAGCAGTTACACAGAAACTAGCACAGATACGCAGTATTTT
NA | NA | TRBJ1-1 | TRBV7-3 | CASSEGRGTEAFF | TGTGCCAGCAGCGAGGGGAGGGGGACTGAAGCTTTCTTT
NA | NA | TRBJ2-3 | TRBV6-1 | CASRPGQIYTDTQYF | TGTGCCAGCAGACCCGGACAGATCTACACAGATACGCAGTATTTT
NA | NA | TRBJ2-5 | TRBV4-2 | CASSQDPPDRAGMDQYF | TGTGCCAGCAGCCAAGATCCCCCAGACAGGGCGGGGATGGACCAGTACTTC
few | NA | TRBJ1-1 | TRBV6-1 | CASSEVLGGGNTEAFF | TGTGCCAGCAGTGAAGTTCTGGGGGGGGGAAACACTGAAGCTTTCTTT
NA | NA | TRBJ1-4 | TRBV6-5 | CASSPRGAGEKLFF | TGTGCCAGCAGCCCCCGGGGAGCGGGAGAAAAACTGTTTTTT
NA | NA | TRBJ2-1 | TRBV6-6 | CASSYSLVYNEQFF | TGTGCCAGCAGTTACTCGCTAGTCTACAATGAGCAGTTCTTC
NA | NA | TRBJ1-5 | TRBV7-9 | CSSSLDRQPQHF | TGTTCCAGCAGCTTAGATCGGCAGCCCCAGCATTTT
few | TRBD1 | TRBJ2-2 | TRBV27 | CASSWTGPAGELFF | TGTGCCAGCAGCTGGACAGGGCCGGCCGGGGAGCTGTTTTTT
NA | NA | TRBJ2-1 | TRBV4-1 | CASSLGGKQFF | TGCGCCAGCAGCCTGGGGGGAAAGCAGTTCTTC
NA | TRBD1 | TRBJ1-1 | TRBV5-1 | CASSPWTGVNTEAFF | TGCGCCAGCAGCCCCTGGACAGGAGTGAACACTGAAGCTTTCTTT
NA | NA | TRBJ2-7 | TRBV6-1 | CASSDRSSYEQYF | TGTGCCAGCAGTGATAGGAGCTCCTACGAGCAGTACTTC
NA | NA | TRBJ2-7 | TRBV27 | CASSLSSLVSGEQYF | TGTGCCAGCAGTTTAAGTAGTCTCGTCTCGGGGGAGCAGTACTTC
few | NA | TRBJ2-7 | TRBV27 | CASSLRGPEQYF | TGTGCCAGCAGTTTACGGGGTCCCGAGCAGTACTTC
NA | NA | TRBJ1-4 | TRBV9 | CASSVGSEGKLFF | TGTGCCAGCAGTGTAGGGTCAGAGGGAAAACTGTTTTTT
once | TRBD1 | TRBJ1-2 | TRBV5-6 | CASSVGQGVYGCTF | TGTGCCAGCAGCGTAGGACAGGGGGTCTATGGCTGCACCTTC
NA | TRBD2 | TRBJ2-1 | TRBV4-2 | CASSQDSWTSGEGNEQFF | TGTGCCAGCAGCCAAGACTCATGGACTAGCGGGGAGGGGAATGAGCAGTTCTTC
NA | NA | TRBJ1-5 | TRBV19 | CASSTSPRWGGPYSNQPQHF | TGTGCCAGTAGTACCAGCCCGCGGTGGGGGGGGCCTTATAGCAATCAGCCCCAGCATTTT
few | TRBD1 | TRBJ2-7 | TRBV5-1 | CASSLGDSADEQYF | TGCGCCAGCAGCTTGGGGGACAGTGCCGACGAGCAGTACTTC
NA | NA | TRBJ2-7 | TRBV6-5 | CASRRGGTYEQYF | TGTGCCAGCAGAAGGGGGGGGACCTACGAGCAGTACTTC
NA | NA | TRBJ1-2 | TRBV4-3 | CASSVAGTNYGYTF | TGCGCCAGCAGTGTAGCGGGGACCAACTATGGCTACACCTTC
NA | TRBD2 | TRBJ2-7 | TRBV18 | CASSLSGMSSYEQYF | TGTGCCAGCTCTCTTAGCGGGATGAGCTCCTACGAGCAGTACTTC
NA | TRBD2 | TRBJ2-1 | TRBV23-1 | CASTNLPQRDPAPFF | TGCGCCAGCACCAATCTCCCCCAGCGGGACCCTGCTCCGTTCTTC
NA | NA | TRBJ2-7 | TRBV27 | CASSLVDSSYEQYF | TGTGCCAGCAGTTTAGTCGACAGCTCCTACGAGCAGTACTTC
NA | NA | TRBJ2-5 | TRBV7-9 | CASSEAGETQYF | TGTGCCAGCAGCGAGGCGGGAGAGACCCAGTACTTC
NA | TRBD1 | TRBJ1-2 | TRBV15 | CATSRDRGQGFGGYTF | TGTGCCACCAGCAGAGATAGGGGACAGGGGTTTGGAGGCTACACCTTC